The clone carrying this TCR beta chain was found a few times. Its antigen is as yet unknown. MiXCR, run by TCRdb on the 5' RACE reads, gives a single entry per CDR3 protein. The sample has some 560,000 distinct CDR3 sequences, 9% to 10% seen once. This specimen comes from a study of identical twins. Study observations and caveats: Cord blood beta clonotypes that were abundant carried fewer insertions, and memory repertoires showed no such trend. Some out-of-frame alpha sequences were shared by twins, and these showed excess low generation probability.

CDR3 size: 15 residues. No donor was unhealthy or non-Caucasian. These data also featured in a second study, about yellow fever vaccine responses in identical twins.

The chain has TRBV21-1 and TRBJ2-3; the tabulated D call, TRBD2, remains unverified against the DNA. TRBV21-1 is noted as a pseudogene. This sequence originates from a woman under 30 in good health. Source material: PBMCs. The CDR3 is CASSELAGCPDTQYF. The CDR3 DNA is TGTGCCAGCAGCGAGCTAGCGGGGTGTCCAGATACGCAGTATTTT.